Below, 7 T cell receptor beta chains from the same sample are listed, as sequenced in a study of Ad26.COV2.S vaccination and SARS-CoV-2 variants. Repertoires were generated with immunoSEQ multiplex PCR, while TCRdb's copy carries only in-frame clones and drops some. The table records about 680,000 clones, around 89% of them present only once. Described treatment: around 19 received Ad26.COV2.S at low or high dose, single or two shots; 5 received placebo; per-sample allocation not given. On day 63 after the first injection, vaccine and placebo recipients gave samples. Specimen: peripheral blood, collected in a trial of Ad26.COV2.S vaccine versus placebo. Receptor source: a person aged 18 to 59 who received the Ad26.COV2.S COVID-19 vaccine or a placebo.

The V and J genes are TRBV11-2 and TRBJ2-1; a possible D gene is TRBD2 (6 bases). V lost 8 bases and J lost 3, with 11 bases in between. The CDR3 extends over 13 amino acids. Germline V lookup: CDR1 SGHAT, CDR2 FQNNGV. The CDR3 here is CASSPGGYNEQFF. CDR3 bases: TGTGCCAGCTCCCCCGGGGGCTACAATGAGCAGTTCTTC.

This clone was picked up one time. The chain is built from TRBV19 and TRBJ1-5; TRBD1 matches 8 bases. The germline CDR1 and CDR2 sequences are LNHDA and SQIVND (reference sequence). V trimming: 2 bases; J trimming: 11 bases; junction bases outside the gene matches: 8. The CDR3 consists of 14 residues. CDR3 DNA sequence: TGTGCCAGTAGTATAAGGGGACAGGTGAAGGCCCAGCATTTT. It encodes CASSIRGQVKAQHF.

This clone appeared once. Here the CDR3 DNA reads TGTGCCATCGAGGCGGGCGGGGGGCTCGGCTACAATGAGCAGTTCTTC. Protein sequence: CAIEAGGGLGYNEQFF. The chain carries TRBV10-3 and TRBJ2-1; 8 bases are a match to TRBD2. The CDR3 spans 16 residues. V shed 8 bases and J 3 bases; nucleotides not matched to a gene: 12. Germline CDR1 is ENHRY and CDR2 is SYGVKD.

In DNA, the CDR3 is TGTGCCTGGAGTACTCGGAGCGGGAGGAACACCGGGGAGCTGTTTTTT. Encoded protein: CAWSTRSGRNTGELFF. The rearrangement joins TRBV30 to TRBJ2-2, with 8 bases fitting TRBD2. The J segment lost 1 base and the V segment lost 2 bases, leaving 6 bases of the junction unmatched. Germline CDR1 GTSNPN, CDR2 SVGIG (reference sequence). This CDR3 is built from 16 residues.

The genes are TRBV9 and TRBJ2-3, with 14 bases matching TRBD2. Germline loops: CDR1 SGDLS, CDR2 YYNGEE. The length of the CDR3 is 18 residues. Unmatched junction bases numbered 8, after V lost 0 bases and J lost 5 bases. This chain's CDR3 is CASSVVPGLAGERDTQYF. The CDR3 DNA is TGTGCCAGCAGCGTAGTCCCGGGACTAGCGGGGGAACGAGATACGCAGTATTTT.

This rearrangement joins TRBV3-1 (or the pseudogene TRBV3-2) to TRBJ2-4, with D perhaps TRBD1 (5 bases). Germline V gives CDR1 LGHDT, CDR2 YNNKEL (reference sequence). The CDR3 consists of 14 residues. Deletions cut 2 bases from V and 11 bases from J, with 16 bases between. CDR3 bases: TGTGCCAGCAGCCAACCAAACAGGCGCAAAGTTCAGTACTTC. As protein: CASSQPNRRKVQYF.

This clone was picked up one time. V usage is TRBV7-9 and J usage is TRBJ2-2, with 7 nucleotides matching TRBD2. After removal of 4 bases from V and 6 bases from J, the junction contained 8 bases not matched to a gene. The CDR3 consists of 15 residues. The V gene's germline CDR1 is SEHNR and CDR2 FQNEAQ (reference sequence). The CDR3 nucleotides are TGTGCCAGCAGCTACTGGAGCGGGATCGCCGGGGAGCTGTTTTTT. This gives the protein CASSYWSGIAGELFF.